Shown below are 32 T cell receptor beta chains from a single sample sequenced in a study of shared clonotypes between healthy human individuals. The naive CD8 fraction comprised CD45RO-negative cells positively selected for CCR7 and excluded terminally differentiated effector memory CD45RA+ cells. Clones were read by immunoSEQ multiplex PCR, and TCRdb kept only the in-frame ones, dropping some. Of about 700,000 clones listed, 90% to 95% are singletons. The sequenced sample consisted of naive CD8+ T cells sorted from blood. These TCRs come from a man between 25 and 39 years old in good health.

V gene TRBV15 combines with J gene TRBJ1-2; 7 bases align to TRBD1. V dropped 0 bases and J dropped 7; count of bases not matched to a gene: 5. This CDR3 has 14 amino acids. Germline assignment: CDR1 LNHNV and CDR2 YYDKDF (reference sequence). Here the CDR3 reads CATSRDETGSGYTF. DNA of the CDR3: TGTGCCACCAGCAGAGACGAGACAGGGAGTGGCTACACCTTC.

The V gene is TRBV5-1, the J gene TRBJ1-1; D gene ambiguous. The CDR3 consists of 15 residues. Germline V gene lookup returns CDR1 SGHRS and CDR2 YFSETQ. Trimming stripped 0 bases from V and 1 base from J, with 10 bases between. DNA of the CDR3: TGCGCCAGCAGCTTGGCCGGAGGGAGGAACACTGAAGCTTTCTTT. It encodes CASSLAGGRNTEAFF.

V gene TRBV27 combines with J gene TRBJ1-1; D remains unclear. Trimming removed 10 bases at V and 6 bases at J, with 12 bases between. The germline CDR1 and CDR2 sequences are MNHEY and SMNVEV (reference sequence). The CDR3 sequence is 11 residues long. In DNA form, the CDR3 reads TGTGCCACCCTGCGAGGGCCTGAAGCTTTCTTT. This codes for CATLRGPEAFF.

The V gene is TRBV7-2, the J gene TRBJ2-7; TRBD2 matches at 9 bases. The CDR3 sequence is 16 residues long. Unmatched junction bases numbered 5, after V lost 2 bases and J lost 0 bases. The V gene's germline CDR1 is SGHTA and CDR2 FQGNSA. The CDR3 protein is CASSLTSGYFSYEQYF. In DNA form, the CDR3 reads TGTGCCAGCAGCTTAACTAGCGGGTATTTCTCCTACGAGCAGTACTTC.

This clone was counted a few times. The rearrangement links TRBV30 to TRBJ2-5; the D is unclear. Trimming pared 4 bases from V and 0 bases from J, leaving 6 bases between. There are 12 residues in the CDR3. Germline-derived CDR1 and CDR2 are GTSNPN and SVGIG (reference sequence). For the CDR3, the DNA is TGTGCCTGGACCCGAGACCAAGAGACCCAGTACTTC. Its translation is CAWTRDQETQYF.

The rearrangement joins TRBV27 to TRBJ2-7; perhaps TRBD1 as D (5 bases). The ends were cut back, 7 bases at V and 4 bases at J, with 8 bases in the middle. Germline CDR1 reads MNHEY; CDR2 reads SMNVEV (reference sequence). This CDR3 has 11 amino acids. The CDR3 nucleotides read TGTGCCAGCAAGGGGCTTTACGAGCAGTACTTC. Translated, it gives CASKGLYEQYF.

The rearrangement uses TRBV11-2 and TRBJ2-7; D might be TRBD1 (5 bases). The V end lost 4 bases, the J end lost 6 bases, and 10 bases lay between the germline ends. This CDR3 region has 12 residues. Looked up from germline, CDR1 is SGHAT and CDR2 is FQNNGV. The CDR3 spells CASSSLGLEQYF. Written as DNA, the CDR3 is TGTGCCAGCAGCTCTTTGGGGCTCGAGCAGTACTTC.

CDR3 in amino acids: CASSLGLAGVGEQFF. DNA of the CDR3: TGTGCCAGCAGCTTGGGACTAGCGGGCGTTGGTGAGCAGTTCTTC. The chain has TRBV7-2 and TRBJ2-1, with 12 bases matching TRBD2. The junction had 6 bases not matched to a gene; V was cut back by 3 bases and J by 9 bases. The CDR3 length is 15 residues. The germline V gene has CDR1 SGHTA and CDR2 FQGNSA.

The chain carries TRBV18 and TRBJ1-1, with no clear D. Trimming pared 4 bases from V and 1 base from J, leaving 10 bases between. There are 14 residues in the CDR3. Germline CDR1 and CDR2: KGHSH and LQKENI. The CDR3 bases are TGTGCCAGCTCACGTGGATTTGGGAACACTGAAGCTTTCTTT. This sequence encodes CASSRGFGNTEAFF.

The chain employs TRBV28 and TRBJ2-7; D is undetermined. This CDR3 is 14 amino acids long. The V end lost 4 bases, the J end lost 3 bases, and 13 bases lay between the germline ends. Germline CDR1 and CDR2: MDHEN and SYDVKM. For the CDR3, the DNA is TGTGCCAGCAGTTCTACCCCCGGCGTCTACGAGCAGTACTTC. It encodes CASSSTPGVYEQYF.

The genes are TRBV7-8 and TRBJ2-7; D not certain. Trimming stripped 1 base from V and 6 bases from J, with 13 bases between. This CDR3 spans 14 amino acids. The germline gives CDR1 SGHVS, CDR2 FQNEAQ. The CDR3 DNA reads TGTGCCAGCAGCTTAGTGGGCGGTCCTTCCGAGCAGTACTTC. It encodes CASSLVGGPSEQYF.

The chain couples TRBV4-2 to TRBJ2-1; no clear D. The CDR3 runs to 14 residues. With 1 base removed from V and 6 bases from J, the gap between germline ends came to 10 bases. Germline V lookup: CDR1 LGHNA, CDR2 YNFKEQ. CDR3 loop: CASSQVTQLNEQFF. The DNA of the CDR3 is TGTGCCAGCAGCCAAGTAACGCAGCTCAATGAGCAGTTCTTC.

CDR3: CASSQMDSTNEKLFF. The CDR3 DNA sequence: TGCGCCAGCAGCCAGATGGATTCAACTAATGAAAAACTGTTTTTT. The chain has TRBV4-3 and TRBJ1-4; D remains unclear. The CDR3 spans 15 residues. V shed 3 bases and J shed 0 bases, with 8 bases lying between them. In germline, CDR1 is LGHNA, CDR2 YSLEER.

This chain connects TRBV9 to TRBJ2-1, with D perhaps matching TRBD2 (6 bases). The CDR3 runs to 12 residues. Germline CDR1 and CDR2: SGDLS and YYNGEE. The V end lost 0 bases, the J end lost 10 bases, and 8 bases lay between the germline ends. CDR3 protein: CASSVEGREQFF. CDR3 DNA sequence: TGTGCCAGCAGCGTAGAGGGGAGGGAGCAGTTCTTC.

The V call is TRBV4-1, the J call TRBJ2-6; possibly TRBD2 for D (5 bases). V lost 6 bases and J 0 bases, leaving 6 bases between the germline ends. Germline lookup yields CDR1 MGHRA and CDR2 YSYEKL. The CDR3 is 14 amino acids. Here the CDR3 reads CASRGGSGANVLTF. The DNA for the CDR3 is TGCGCCAGCAGAGGAGGCTCTGGGGCCAACGTCCTGACTTTC.

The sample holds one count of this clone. The CDR3 protein is CASSLSGLANEKLFF. The CDR3 coding sequence is TGTGCCAGCAGCTTATCGGGGTTGGCTAATGAAAAACTGTTTTTT. This chain links TRBV7-9 with TRBJ1-4, with D unresolved. Germline CDR1 is SEHNR and CDR2 is FQNEAQ (reference sequence). Trimming left V 2 bases short and J 3 bases short, with 10 bases between. The CDR3 length is 15 residues.

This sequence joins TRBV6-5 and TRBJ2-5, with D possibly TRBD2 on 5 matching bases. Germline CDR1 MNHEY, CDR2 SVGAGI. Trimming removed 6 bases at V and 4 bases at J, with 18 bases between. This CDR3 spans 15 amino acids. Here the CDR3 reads CASSPVGASRETQYF. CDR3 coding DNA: TGTGCCAGCAGCCCCGTCGGTGCTAGCCGAGAGACCCAGTACTTC.

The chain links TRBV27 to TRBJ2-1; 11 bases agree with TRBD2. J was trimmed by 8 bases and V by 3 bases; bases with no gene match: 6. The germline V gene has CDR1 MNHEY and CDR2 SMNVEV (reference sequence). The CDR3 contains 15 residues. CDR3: CASSLSSGRLDEQFF. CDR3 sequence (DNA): TGTGCCAGCAGTTTGTCTAGCGGGAGGTTGGATGAGCAGTTCTTC.

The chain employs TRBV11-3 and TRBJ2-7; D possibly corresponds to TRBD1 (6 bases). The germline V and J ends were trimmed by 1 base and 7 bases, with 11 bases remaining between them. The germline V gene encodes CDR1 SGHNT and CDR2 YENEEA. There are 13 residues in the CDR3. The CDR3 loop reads CASSLVPGHEQYF. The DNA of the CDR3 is TGTGCCAGCAGCTTAGTTCCGGGACATGAGCAGTACTTC.

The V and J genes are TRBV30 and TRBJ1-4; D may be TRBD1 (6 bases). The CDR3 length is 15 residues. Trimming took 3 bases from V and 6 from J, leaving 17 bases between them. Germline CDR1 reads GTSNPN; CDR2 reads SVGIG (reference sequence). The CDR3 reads CAWRAGGGGYEKLFF. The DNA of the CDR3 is TGTGCCTGGAGGGCCGGAGGGGGGGGTTATGAAAAACTGTTTTTT.

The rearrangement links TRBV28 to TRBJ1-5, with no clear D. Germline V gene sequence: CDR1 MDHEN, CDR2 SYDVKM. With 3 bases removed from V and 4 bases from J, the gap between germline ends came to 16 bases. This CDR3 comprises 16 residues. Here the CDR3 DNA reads TGTGCCAGCAGTTTTCGAGGGCGGGGAGGTAATCAGCCCCAGCATTTT. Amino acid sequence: CASSFRGRGGNQPQHF.

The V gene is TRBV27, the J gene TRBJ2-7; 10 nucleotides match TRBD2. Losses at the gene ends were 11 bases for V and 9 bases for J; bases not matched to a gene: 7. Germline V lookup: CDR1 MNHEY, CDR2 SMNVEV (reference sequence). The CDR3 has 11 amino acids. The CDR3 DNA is TGTGCCGCAGCCCTAGCGGGAGTGCAGTACTTC. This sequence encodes CAAALAGVQYF.

The CDR3 nucleotides read TGTGCCAGCAGTTTCGAGGCCTTGAGTGAGGACGTTAAAGAGACCCAGTACTTC. It translates to CASSFEALSEDVKETQYF. The V and J genes are TRBV28 and TRBJ2-5; no definite D call. The CDR3 runs to 18 residues. Germline CDR1 and CDR2: MDHEN and SYDVKM. Trimming stripped 3 bases from V and 3 bases from J, with 23 bases between. The entire variable domain, with the rest obtained from reference TRBV28 and TRBJ2-5, is as follows: DVKVTQSSRYLVKRTGEKVFLECVQDMDHENMFWYRQDPGLGLRLIYFSYDVKMKEKGDIPEGYSVSREKKERFSLILESASTNQTSMYLCASSFEALSEDVKETQYFGPGTRLLVL.

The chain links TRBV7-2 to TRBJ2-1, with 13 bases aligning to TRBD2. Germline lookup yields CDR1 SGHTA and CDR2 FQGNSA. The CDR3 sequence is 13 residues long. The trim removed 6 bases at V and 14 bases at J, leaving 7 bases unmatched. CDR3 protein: CASSLGLAGTEFF. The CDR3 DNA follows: TGTGCCAGCAGTTTGGGACTAGCGGGGACGGAGTTCTTC.

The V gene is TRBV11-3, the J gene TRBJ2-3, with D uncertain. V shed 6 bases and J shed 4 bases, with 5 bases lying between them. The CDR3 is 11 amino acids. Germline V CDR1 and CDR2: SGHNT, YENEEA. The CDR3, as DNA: TGTGCCAGCAGTGACTCAGATACGCAGTATTTT. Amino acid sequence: CASSDSDTQYF.

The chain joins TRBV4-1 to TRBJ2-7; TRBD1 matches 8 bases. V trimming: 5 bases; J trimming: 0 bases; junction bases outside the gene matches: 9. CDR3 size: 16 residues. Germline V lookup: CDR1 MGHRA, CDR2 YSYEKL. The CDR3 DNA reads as TGCGCCAGCAGCACCGGGACAGGCCCTAGCTCCTACGAGCAGTACTTC. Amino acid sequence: CASSTGTGPSSYEQYF.

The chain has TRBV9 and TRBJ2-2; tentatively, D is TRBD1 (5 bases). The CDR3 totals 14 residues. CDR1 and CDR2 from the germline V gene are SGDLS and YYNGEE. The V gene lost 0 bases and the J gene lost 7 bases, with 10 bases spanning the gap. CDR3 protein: CASSVEGSVGELFF. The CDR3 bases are TGTGCCAGCAGCGTAGAGGGGTCGGTCGGGGAGCTGTTTTTT.

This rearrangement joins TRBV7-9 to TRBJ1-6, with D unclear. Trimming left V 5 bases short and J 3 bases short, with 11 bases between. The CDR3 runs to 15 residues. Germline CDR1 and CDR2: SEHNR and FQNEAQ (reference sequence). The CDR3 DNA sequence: TGTGCCAGCAGCCCCCCGCCGGACTATAATTCACCCCTCCACTTT. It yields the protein CASSPPPDYNSPLHF.

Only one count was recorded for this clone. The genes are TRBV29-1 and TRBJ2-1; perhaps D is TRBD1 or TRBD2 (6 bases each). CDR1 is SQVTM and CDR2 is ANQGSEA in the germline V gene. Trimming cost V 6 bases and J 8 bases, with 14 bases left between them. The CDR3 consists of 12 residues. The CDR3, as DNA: TGCAGCGTCCCGTGGGGGGCCGATGAGCAGTTCTTC. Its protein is CSVPWGADEQFF.

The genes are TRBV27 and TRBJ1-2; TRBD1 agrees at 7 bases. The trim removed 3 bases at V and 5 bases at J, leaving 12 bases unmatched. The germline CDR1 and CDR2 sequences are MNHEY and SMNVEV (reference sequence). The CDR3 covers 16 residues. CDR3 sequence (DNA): TGTGCCAGCAGTTTTGGGGGGCCGACAGGGAATTATGGCTACACCTTC. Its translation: CASSFGGPTGNYGYTF.

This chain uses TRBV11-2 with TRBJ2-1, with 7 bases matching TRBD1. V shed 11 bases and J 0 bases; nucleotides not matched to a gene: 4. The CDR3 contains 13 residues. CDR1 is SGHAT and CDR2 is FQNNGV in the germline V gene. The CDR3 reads CASAGGSYNEQFF. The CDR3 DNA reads TGTGCCTCCGCAGGGGGCTCCTACAATGAGCAGTTCTTC. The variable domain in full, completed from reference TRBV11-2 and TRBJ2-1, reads EAGVAQSPRYKIIEKRQSVAFWCNPISGHATLYWYQQILGQGPKLLIQFQNNGVVDDSQLPKDRFSAERLKGVDSTLKIQPAKLEDSAVYLCASAGGSYNEQFFGPGTRLTVL.

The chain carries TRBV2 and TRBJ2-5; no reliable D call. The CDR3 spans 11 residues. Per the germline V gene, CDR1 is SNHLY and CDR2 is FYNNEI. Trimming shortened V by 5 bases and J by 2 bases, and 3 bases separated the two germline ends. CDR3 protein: CASSIQETQYF. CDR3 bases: TGTGCCAGCAGTATACAAGAGACCCAGTACTTC.